The T cell receptor (beta chain) under discussion was sequenced for a study of blood T cell repertoires in COVID-19. Background on the study: COVID-19 samples collected from the United States, Italy and Spain covered acute and convalescent phases.

Here immunoSEQ multiplex PCR was the method, and the copy in TCRdb shows in-frame clones only, minus some. The table shows about 220,000 clones, with around 82% occurring only once. After removal of 1 base from V and 7 bases from J, the junction contained 8 bases not matched to a gene. CDR3 length: 15 amino acids. Germline V lookup: CDR1 MDHEN, CDR2 SYDVKM. This TCR came from a woman aged 55-70 years with acute or convalescent COVID-19. Sequences were obtained from peripheral blood. This chain uses TRBV28 with TRBJ1-2; TRBD1 matches 8 bases. CDR3 amino acids: CASSLSTTGVSGYTF. CDR3 nucleotides: TGTGCCAGCAGTTTATCTACGACAGGGGTGTCTGGCTACACCTTC.